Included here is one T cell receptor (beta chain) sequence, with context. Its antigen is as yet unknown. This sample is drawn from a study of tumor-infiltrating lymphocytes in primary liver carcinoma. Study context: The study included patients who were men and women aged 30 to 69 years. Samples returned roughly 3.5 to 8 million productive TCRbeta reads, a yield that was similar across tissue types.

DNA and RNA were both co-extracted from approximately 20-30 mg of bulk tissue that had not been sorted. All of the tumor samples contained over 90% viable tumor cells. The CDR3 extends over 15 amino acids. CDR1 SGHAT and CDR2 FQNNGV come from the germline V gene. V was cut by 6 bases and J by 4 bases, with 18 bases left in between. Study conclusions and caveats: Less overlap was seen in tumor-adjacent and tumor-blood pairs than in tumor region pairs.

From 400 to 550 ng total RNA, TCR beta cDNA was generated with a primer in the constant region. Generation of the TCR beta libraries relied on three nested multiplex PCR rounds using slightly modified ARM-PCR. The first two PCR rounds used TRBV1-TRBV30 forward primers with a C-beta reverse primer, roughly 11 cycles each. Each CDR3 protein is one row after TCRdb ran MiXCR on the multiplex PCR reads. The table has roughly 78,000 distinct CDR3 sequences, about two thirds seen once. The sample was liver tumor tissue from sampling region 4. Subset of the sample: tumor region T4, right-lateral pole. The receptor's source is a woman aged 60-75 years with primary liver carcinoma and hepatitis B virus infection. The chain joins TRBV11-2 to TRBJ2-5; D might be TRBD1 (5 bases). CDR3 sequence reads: CASSTLGLARETQYF. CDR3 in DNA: TGTGCCAGCAGTACCCTGGGGCTCGCAAGAGAGACCCAGTACTTC.